This T cell receptor (beta chain) was identified during a study of T cell clonotyping in hematopoietic cell transplantation. Regarding the study as a whole: Higher Inverse Simpson Index values in graft donor and pretransplant recipient predicted broader posttransplant TCR diversity. At the given depth, recipient repertoires were over 95% de novo clonotypes. Pathologically expanded recipient clonotypes increased progressively from day 30 to day 180 as diversity fell.

The germline V gene has CDR1 SGHDT and CDR2 YYEEEE. The V end was cut by 4 bases, the J end by 6 bases, with 10 bases between. This CDR3 comprises 12 residues. Profiling relied on immunoSEQ multiplex PCR, and the TCRdb table lists in-frame clones only, not all of them. The data show about 36,000 clones, with around nine tenths seen just once and around 1.8% held by the top ten. In the case of this clone: Its matching antigen is unknown.

What was sequenced was peripheral blood mononuclear cells. This clonotype originated in a woman aged 40 to 50 in good health. Some clones in this sample may be carry-over from other donors' samples. The V and J genes are TRBV5-6 and TRBJ1-1, with D perhaps matching TRBD1 (5 bases). CDR3 in DNA: TGTGCCAGCAGCCAAGACAGTTCTGAAGCTTTCTTT. As protein: CASSQDSSEAFF. Full variable domain (outside the CDR3, taken from reference TRBV5-6 and TRBJ1-1): DAGVTQSPTHLIKTRGQQVTLRCSPKSGHDTVSWYQQALGQGPQFIFQYYEEEERQRGNFPDRFSGHQFPNYSSELNVNALLLGDSALYLCASSQDSSEAFFGQGTRLTVV.